These T cell receptor beta chains were read from a single sample in a study of CD8+ T cells in alopecia areata. Data came from immunoSEQ multiplex PCR; TCRdb stores just in-frame clones and leaves some out. The repertoire consists of 100,000 to 150,000 clones, with about 46% occurring once and the leading ten covering over 15%. The specimen comprised CD8+ T cells sorted from blood, sampled at week 0. These receptors were taken from a human donor with alopecia areata. CDR3s include the opening cysteine and the closing phenylalanine or tryptophan. The size of a clone is reported for some rows only, either as once, few or many, or as a class for expanded clones.

-,TRBV5-6,TRBJ2-1,CASSLGAGTAYNEQFF
few,TRBV7-8,TRBJ1-5,CASSLTRIQGSNQPQHF
-,TRBV6-5,TRBJ2-7,CASRADRTYEQYF
-,TRBV29-1,TRBJ2-1,CSVDPYNEQFF
-,TRBV5-1,TRBJ2-7,CASTKDEVYYEQYF
few,TRBV30,TRBJ1-1,CAWSFPHRGTEAFF
few,TRBV19,TRBJ1-1,CASSIDGTSPEAFF
few,TRBV27,TRBJ2-1,CASNPDRAYNEQFF
many,TRBV15,TRBJ2-6,CATSGDSSGANVLTF
-,TRBV5-4,TRBJ1-1,CASSLESEAFF
-,TRBV27,TRBJ2-1,CASSSPERGGSYNEQFF
-,TRBV5-6,TRBJ2-5,CASSLKEGLETQYF
-,TRBV27,TRBJ2-5,CASSLRQGETQYF
few,TRBV27,TRBJ2-1,CASSLISFYNEQFF
-,TRBV20-1,TRBJ1-2,CSASIGTF
-,TRBV7-8,TRBJ1-1,CASSQGTEAFF
-,TRBV27,TRBJ2-5,CASSFKTSGVQETQYF
once,TRBV27,TRBJ1-1,CASSPTGTGDTEAFF
few,TRBV11-2,TRBJ2-2,CASSPKQSTGELFF
-,TRBV7-9,TRBJ2-5,CASSSTGSETQYF
few,TRBV6-5,TRBJ1-1,CASKGGTEAFF
-,TRBV6-5,TRBJ1-1,CASRGTGRATEAFF
medium-sized,TRBV11-2,TRBJ2-7,CASSLQDTREQYF
-,TRBV9,TRBJ2-7,CASSVTGRTYEQYF
-,TRBV7-2,TRBJ2-5,CASSPVDRVYQETQYF
-,TRBV30,TRBJ1-1,CAWMVEAGTEAFF
-,TRBV13,TRBJ1-5,CASSLAGPGNQPQHF
-,TRBV30,TRBJ2-1,CAWNQDRFLNNEQFF
-,TRBV27,TRBJ2-7,CASSLGGGTGPAYEQYF
-,TRBV4-1,TRBJ1-2,CASSQDPGGSYGYTF
-,TRBV7-8,TRBJ1-3,CASSPQTAAHSGNTIYF
many,TRBV11-2,TRBJ1-2,CASSFDRGLKGYTF
few,TRBV11-2,TRBJ1-5,CASSSGGDSNQPQHF
few,TRBV6-5,TRBJ1-5,CASSYGEGHQPQHF
-,TRBV30,TRBJ1-1,CAWMPGFIAEAFF